The 2 T cell receptor beta chains presented below share a single source sample, sequenced in a study of Ad26.COV2.S vaccination and SARS-CoV-2 variants. TCRdb's table, derived via immunoSEQ multiplex PCR, lists solely in-frame clones and lacks some. The sample carries roughly 300,000 clones, 86% recorded once. Stated treatment: roughly 18 received Ad26.COV2.S at low or high dose, single or two shots; 5 received placebo; per-sample allocation not given. Sampling was performed 63 days after the first vaccine or placebo injection. The sample was peripheral blood, taken in a trial of Ad26.COV2.S vaccine versus placebo. The receptors stem from a person aged 18-60 years who received the Ad26.COV2.S COVID-19 vaccine or a placebo.

The chain has TRBV19 and TRBJ1-1; D ambiguous. The CDR3 is 13 residues long. V dropped 11 bases and J dropped 5 bases, with 18 bases sitting between them. Germline V CDR1 and CDR2: LNHDA, SQIVND (reference sequence). CDR3 coding DNA: TGTGCCGTATCAAGCCCCTTGGGGACTGAAGCTTTCTTT. Translating it yields CAVSSPLGTEAFF.

The table lists this clone with a count of one. The chain uses TRBV28 and TRBJ1-1; possible D gene TRBD1, 5 bases. The V gene lost 6 bases and the J gene lost 1 base, with 18 bases spanning the gap. The CDR3 loop spans 16 amino acids. Germline V lookup: CDR1 MDHEN, CDR2 SYDVKM. CDR3 residues: CASRTTLRGGNTEAFF. The CDR3 DNA sequence: TGTGCCAGCAGAACCACCCTAAGGGGAGGGAACACTGAAGCTTTCTTT. Full variable domain (remainder filled in from reference TRBV28 and TRBJ1-1): DVKVTQSSRYLVKRTGEKVFLECVQDMDHENMFWYRQDPGLGLRLIYFSYDVKMKEKGDIPEGYSVSREKKERFSLILESASTNQTSMYLCASRTTLRGGNTEAFFGQGTRLTVV.